The 5 T cell receptor beta chains below were found in one sample sequenced in a study of regulatory T cells in long-lasting Graves disease. Time point of the sample: newly diagnosed GD, antithyroid drugs for less than 3 months. PBMCs provided the RNA from which the TCR library was made. The TCR beta library used iRepertoire HTBI primers with Arm-PCR amplification of CDR3. TCRdb processed the multiplex PCR reads anew with MiXCR; each CDR3 protein has one entry. The sample carries 550,000 to 700,000 distinct CDR3 sequences, 15% to 20% recorded once. These sequences were also reported in another study, on T cells in Graves' hyperthyroidism and ophthalmopathy.

The sequencing used peripheral blood mononuclear cells (PBMCs), collected at new diagnosis, from a patient treated with antithyroid drugs. Receptor source: a man between 18 and 35 years old with Graves disease.

This clonotype was detected many times. V is TRBV20-1 and J is TRBJ2-7; 9 nucleotides agree with TRBD2. There are 15 residues in the CDR3. The trim removed 2 bases at V and 2 bases at J, leaving 7 bases unmatched. Germline V gene lookup returns CDR1 DFQATT and CDR2 SNEGSKA (reference sequence). CDR3 sequence: CSARRREGPAYEQYF. DNA for the CDR3: TGCAGTGCTAGACGGCGGGAGGGTCCTGCCTACGAGCAGTACTTC.

Only a few counts were recorded for this clonotype. CDR3 region: CAISEAAWSSYNEQFF. DNA for the CDR3: TGTGCCATCAGTGAGGCTGCTTGGAGCTCCTACAATGAGCAGTTCTTC. J is TRBJ2-1 and V is TRBV10-3; D remains unclear. This CDR3 has 16 residues. V was pared by 2 bases and J by 0 bases, with 11 bases between. Germline lookup yields CDR1 ENHRY and CDR2 SYGVKD.

The chain carries TRBV5-6 and TRBJ1-2; D gene ambiguous. The V end was cut by 2 bases, the J end by 0 bases, with 11 bases between. The CDR3 consists of 15 residues. Per the germline V gene, CDR1 is SGHDT and CDR2 is YYEEEE. The CDR3 DNA follows: TGTGCCAGCAGCTTCGGACTCCAAGCTAACTATGGCTACACCTTC. Its translation is CASSFGLQANYGYTF.

This rearrangement joins TRBV29-1 to TRBJ2-1; 11 bases align to TRBD2. Germline-derived CDR1 and CDR2 are SQVTM and ANQGSEA. V lost 2 bases, J lost 8 bases, and 5 bases stayed unmatched. The CDR3 runs 14 residues. CDR3 loop: CSVELLAGVYEQFF. For the CDR3, the DNA is TGCAGCGTTGAATTACTAGCGGGAGTATATGAGCAGTTCTTC.

The genes are TRBV5-4 and TRBJ2-7; D is perhaps TRBD1 or TRBD2 (5 bases each). V was pared by 1 base and J by 2 bases, with 16 bases between. There are 16 residues in the CDR3. Germline assignment: CDR1 SGHNT and CDR2 YYREEE (reference sequence). Here the CDR3 reads CASSLSGLDIAYEQYF. CDR3 DNA: TGTGCCAGCAGCTTGTCGGGGCTAGACATCGCCTACGAGCAGTACTTC.